The 25 T cell receptor beta chains below come from one sample, sequenced in a study of response to subunit inactivated influenza vaccine. TCRdb fed the RT-PCR reads into MiXCR, producing one record per CDR3 protein. The table shows 550,000 to 800,000 distinct CDR3 sequences, with around 14% occurring only once. The specimen was PBMCs from blood, collected approximately 15 days before vaccination. All receptors come from a man aged 45-65 years who received an inactivated influenza vaccine.

The chain combines TRBV2 with TRBJ2-3; TRBD1 matches at 7 bases. Unmatched junction bases numbered 12, after V lost 11 bases and J lost 4 bases. This CDR3 has 14 amino acids. Per germline, CDR1 SNHLY and CDR2 FYNNEI. CDR3 bases: TGTGCCTCGACAGGGTGGGCAGGAGCAGATACGCAGTATTTT. Its protein product is CASTGWAGADTQYF.

This clonotype was seen only a few times. The chain carries TRBV24-1 and TRBJ2-5, with 11 bases matching TRBD2. The germline CDR1 and CDR2 sequences are KGHDR and SFDVKD. The CDR3 sequence is 18 residues long. J gave up 4 bases and V 0 bases, and 9 bases lay outside the gene matches. This chain's CDR3 is CATSDLHGLAGGVETQYF. The CDR3 nucleotides read TGTGCCACCAGTGATTTGCATGGGCTAGCGGGGGGCGTAGAGACCCAGTACTTC.

A few counts support this clonotype. The V and J genes are TRBV21-1 and TRBJ2-7; no DNA check was done on the table's D call, TRBD1. TRBV21-1 is tagged as a pseudogene. The CDR3 spans 14 residues. CDR3 sequence reads: CASSKPGTGYEQYF. CDR3 bases: TGTGCCAGCAGCAAACCCGGGACAGGCTACGAGCAGTACTTC.

J is TRBJ2-1 and V is TRBV29-1; 7 bases agree with TRBD1. J gave up 6 bases and V 0 bases, and 5 bases lay outside the gene matches. CDR1 and CDR2 (germline): SQVTM, ANQGSEA. The CDR3 loop spans 14 amino acids. The CDR3 DNA reads TGCAGCGTTGAAGATTTGTACAGGGGCAATGAGCAGTTCTTC. Its translation is CSVEDLYRGNEQFF.

This clonotype has a handful of counts. The J gene is TRBJ2-1, the V gene TRBV7-2; 9 bases line up with TRBD2. This CDR3 has 15 amino acids. After removal of 2 bases from V and 3 bases from J, the junction contained 2 bases not matched to a gene. Germline V CDR1 and CDR2: SGHTA, FQGNSA. CDR3 in amino acids: CASSLKREVYNEQFF. As DNA, the CDR3 is TGTGCCAGCAGCTTAAAGCGGGAGGTCTACAATGAGCAGTTCTTC.

A few counts support this clonotype. For the CDR3, the DNA is TGTGCCAGCAGCAAGGGGACCGCCTCGGAGACCCAGTACTTC. Translation gives CASSKGTASETQYF. The chain recombines TRBV7-6 with TRBJ2-5; D may be TRBD1 or TRBD2 (5 bases each). This CDR3 comprises 14 residues. V dropped 5 bases and J dropped 5 bases, with 15 bases sitting between them. Germline-derived CDR1 and CDR2 are SGHVS and FNYEAQ.

V is TRBV7-9 and J is TRBJ1-1; 8 bases are a match to TRBD1. J was trimmed by 10 bases and V by 5 bases; bases with no gene match: 6. The CDR3 sequence is 12 residues long. Germline CDR1 reads SEHNR; CDR2 reads FQNEAQ (reference sequence). The CDR3: CASSPTGDGAFF. CDR3 nucleotides: TGTGCCAGCAGCCCGACAGGGGACGGAGCTTTCTTT.

The V and J genes are TRBV5-1 and TRBJ2-1; 7 nucleotides line up with TRBD1. V gave up 4 bases and J gave up 9 bases; unmatched junction bases: 13. This CDR3 has 15 amino acids. Germline V gene data show CDR1 as SGHRS and CDR2 as YFSETQ. For the CDR3, the DNA is TGCGCCAGCAGCCCCAGACAGGGTAGGGTAAGTGAGCAGTTCTTC. Its translation: CASSPRQGRVSEQFF.

The CDR3, as DNA: TGTGCCAGCAGTTCTCCAGCGGGAGGGCCAGATACGCAGTATTTT. Residues: CASSSPAGGPDTQYF. The rearrangement joins TRBV28 to TRBJ2-3; 10 positions agree with TRBD2. The CDR3 sequence is 15 residues long. Germline V gene sequence: CDR1 MDHEN, CDR2 SYDVKM. V lost 4 bases, J lost 4 bases, and 5 bases stayed unmatched.

The V and J genes are TRBV12-3 or TRBV12-4 and TRBJ1-2, with TRBD1 as a possible D gene (5 bases). With 6 bases removed from V and 2 bases from J, the gap between germline ends came to 16 bases. This CDR3 has 15 residues. For the CDR3, the DNA is TGTGCCAGCAGCCCCCGGGGCACTTCGAACTATGGCTACACCTTC. Residues: CASSPRGTSNYGYTF.

In this sample, this clonotype turned up once. J is TRBJ2-1 and V is TRBV28; 13 bases fit TRBD2. The V and J ends lost 6 bases and 8 bases, in that order; junction bases with no gene match: 7. The CDR3 spans 15 residues. CDR1 is MDHEN, CDR2 SYDVKM, per germline. The CDR3 region is CASSVPLAGGDEQFF. DNA for the CDR3: TGTGCCAGCAGCGTCCCACTAGCGGGAGGGGATGAGCAGTTCTTC.

This clonotype was seen a few times. J is TRBJ2-5 and V is TRBV15; TRBD2 is a possible D gene (6 bases). The V end was cut by 0 bases, the J end by 5 bases, with 19 bases between. The CDR3 is made up of 17 amino acids. The germline V gene encodes CDR1 LNHNV and CDR2 YYDKDF (reference sequence). The DNA for the CDR3 is TGTGCCACCAGCAGAGAGTTGGGGACTCTGGGCGAGGAGACCCAGTACTTC. Translating gives CATSRELGTLGEETQYF.

The chain links TRBV5-1 to TRBJ2-1, with 8 bases that match TRBD1. Trimming at V came to 4 bases and at J to 6 bases, leaving 15 bases not matched to a gene. Germline V gene data show CDR1 as SGHRS and CDR2 as YFSETQ. The CDR3 runs 17 residues. In DNA form, the CDR3 reads TGCGCCAGCAGCGGACTCCAGGGGGCGGGTGTTGGCAATGAGCAGTTCTTC. Translating gives CASSGLQGAGVGNEQFF.

The sample holds a few counts of this clonotype. The rearrangement links TRBV6-5 to TRBJ1-6; 7 bases fit TRBD1. Germline lookup yields CDR1 MNHEY and CDR2 SVGAGI. The CDR3 consists of 16 residues. V lost 4 bases to trimming and J lost 7 bases; unmatched junction nucleotides: 10. In nucleotides, the CDR3 is TGTGCCAGCAGTTTCACCGGGACAGCAGGGAATTCACCCCTCCACTTT. As protein: CASSFTGTAGNSPLHF.

V is TRBV29-1 and J is TRBJ1-2; 7 bases agree with TRBD1. CDR3 length equals 13 residues. J gave up 3 bases and V 5 bases, and 6 bases lay outside the gene matches. From germline, CDR1 is SQVTM and CDR2 ANQGSEA. CDR3 nucleotide sequence: TGCAGCGTTCAGGGGGTCGTGGACTATGGCTACACCTTC. It codes for CSVQGVVDYGYTF.

This chain connects TRBV29-1 to TRBJ2-7; 9 bases are a match to TRBD2. The ends lost 6 bases at V and 6 bases at J; junction bases unmatched: 9. Germline CDR1 SQVTM, CDR2 ANQGSEA. CDR3 length equals 13 residues. This chain's CDR3 is CSVRGLANREQYF. The CDR3 DNA is TGCAGCGTCCGAGGACTAGCGAATCGCGAGCAGTACTTC.

The chain carries TRBV30 and TRBJ1-1; 7 bases line up with TRBD1. The CDR3 has 13 amino acids. Looked up from germline, CDR1 is GTSNPN and CDR2 is SVGIG (reference sequence). Germline trimming cut 3 bases from V and 5 bases from J; bases unmatched to any gene: 6. The DNA of the CDR3 is TGTGCCTGGAGGAGACAGGGAGGGACTGAAGCTTTCTTT. Protein: CAWRRQGGTEAFF.

The V call is TRBV6-5, the J call TRBJ2-7, with 14 bases that match TRBD2. V was clipped by 2 bases and J by 6 bases; unmatched bases: 6. CDR1 MNHEY and CDR2 SVGAGI come from the germline V gene. This CDR3 has 16 residues. The CDR3 nucleotides read TGTGCCAGCAGTTACGGGGGACTAGCGGGAGCGGGCGAGCAGTACTTC. Translating gives CASSYGGLAGAGEQYF.

This chain joins TRBV12-3 or TRBV12-4 and TRBJ2-1; D possibly uses TRBD1 or TRBD2 (6 bases each). The ends were cut back, 7 bases at V and 4 bases at J, with 17 bases in the middle. The CDR3 extends over 15 amino acids. The chain's CDR3 is CASIQRQGTYNEQFF. In DNA form, the CDR3 reads TGTGCCAGCATACAGCGGCAGGGGACTTACAATGAGCAGTTCTTC.

This clonotype was counted a few times. V usage is TRBV7-8 and J usage is TRBJ2-1, with 7 bases fitting TRBD1. Losses at the gene ends were 8 bases for V and 5 bases for J; bases not matched to a gene: 12. Germline assignment: CDR1 SGHVS and CDR2 FQNEAQ. This CDR3 has 15 amino acids. The CDR3 DNA sequence: TGTGCCAGCCGACACCGAAGGGGGCCAAACAATGAGCAGTTCTTC. Its protein product is CASRHRRGPNNEQFF.

This chain uses TRBV28 with TRBJ2-6; D is ambiguous. Germline lookup yields CDR1 MDHEN and CDR2 SYDVKM. The CDR3 contains 14 residues. Between the trimmed V and J ends, which lost 7 bases and 0 bases, there was a span of 7 bases. The CDR3 loop is CASTTHSGANVLTF. The DNA for the CDR3 is TGTGCCAGCACGACACACTCTGGGGCCAACGTCCTGACTTTC.

A few counts support this clonotype. A junction boundary mismatches the germline segment, possibly from a read error. This rearrangement joins TRBV6-5 to TRBJ2-2; TRBD2 matches at 14 bases. The length of the CDR3 is 19 residues. Germline assignment: CDR1 MNHEY and CDR2 SVGAGI. CDR3: CASSYFRLAGGRNTGELFF. DNA of the CDR3: TGCGCCAGCAGTTACTTTCGACTAGCGGGGGGGAGGAACACCGGGGAGCTGTTTTTT.

This clonotype was observed a few times. This chain links TRBV3-1 with TRBJ1-1; D gene ambiguous. CDR1 is LGHDT and CDR2 is YNNKEL in the germline V gene (reference sequence). The CDR3 runs to 14 residues. V lost 5 bases to trimming and J lost 2 bases, with 12 bases between them. The CDR3 loop is CASSTRLENTEAFF. CDR3 DNA sequence: TGTGCCAGCAGCACCAGACTGGAAAACACTGAAGCTTTCTTT.

There are a few counts of this clonotype. The rearrangement links TRBV12-3 or TRBV12-4 to TRBJ2-5; a possible D gene is TRBD1 (5 bases). This CDR3 comprises 14 residues. Deletions cut 6 bases from V and 0 bases from J, with 11 bases between. CDR3 loop: CASSPDTYQETQYF. DNA for the CDR3: TGTGCCAGCAGCCCGGACACTTACCAAGAGACCCAGTACTTC.

V gene TRBV20-1 combines with J gene TRBJ2-5; unclear D gene. V shed 6 bases and J shed 5 bases, with 10 bases lying between them. This CDR3 comprises 11 residues. The V gene's germline CDR1 is DFQATT and CDR2 SNEGSKA (reference sequence). As DNA, the CDR3 is TGCAGTGCAGTGACTCGGGAGACCCAGTACTTC. Protein: CSAVTRETQYF.